The entry below describes one T cell receptor beta chain. Its antigen is unidentified. TCRdb independently ran MiXCR on the PCR reads; one entry per CDR3 protein. The table includes approximately 320,000 distinct CDR3 sequences, about 23% detected once. Germline loops: CDR1 PRHDT, CDR2 FYEKMQ (reference sequence). This CDR3 region has 15 residues. J lost 4 bases, V lost 5 bases, and 6 bases had no gene match. This sample is drawn from a study of molecular identifiers for immune sequencing clone quantification. Whole-study results and caveats: Spiked Jurkat TCR RNA from one cell was reportedly detectable among over 800,000 naive cells.

A CD8+CD4-CCR7+CD45RA+ phenotype served as the sorting definition for naive CD8 T cells. Material: naive CD8+ T cells from blood, with Jurkat cell RNA spiked in. The sample's subset: FACS-sorted CD8+CD4-CCR7+CD45RA+ naive T cells. This rearrangement joins TRBV13 to TRBJ2-7; 12 bases map to TRBD1. This receptor was obtained from a human donor in good health. Some libraries in this study had Jurkat cell RNA spiked in. CDR3 DNA: TGTGCCAGCAGCACGGGACAGGGGGCGTTGTACGAGCAGTACTTC. Translation gives CASSTGQGALYEQYF.